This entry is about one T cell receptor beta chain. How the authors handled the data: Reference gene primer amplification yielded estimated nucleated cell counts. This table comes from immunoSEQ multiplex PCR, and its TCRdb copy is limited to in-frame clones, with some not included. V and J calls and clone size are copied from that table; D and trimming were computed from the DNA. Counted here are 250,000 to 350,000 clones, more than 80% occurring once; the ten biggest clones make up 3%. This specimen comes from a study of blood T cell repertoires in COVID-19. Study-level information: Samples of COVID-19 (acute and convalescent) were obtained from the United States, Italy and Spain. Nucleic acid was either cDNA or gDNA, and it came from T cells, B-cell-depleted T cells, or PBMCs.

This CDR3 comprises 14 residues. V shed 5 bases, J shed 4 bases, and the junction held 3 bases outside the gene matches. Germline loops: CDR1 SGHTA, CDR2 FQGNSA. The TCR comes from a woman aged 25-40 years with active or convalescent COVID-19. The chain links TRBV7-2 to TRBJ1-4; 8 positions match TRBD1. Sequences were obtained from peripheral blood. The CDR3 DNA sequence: TGTGCCAGCAGCATAACAGGGGGTAATGAAAAACTGTTTTTT. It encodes CASSITGGNEKLFF.